The 3 T cell receptor beta chains presented below share a single source sample, sequenced in a study of monozygotic twins with cystic fibrosis (dated by TCRdb to about 2021). Library method: the immunoSEQ multiplex PCR assay. TCRdb holds this immuneACCESS table with in-frame rearrangements only. Some clones are missing; in checked studies, unresolved V genes explain under half, and the rest has no known cause. This sample is represented by roughly 20,000 clones; nearly 98% of them were singletons. Under 2.5% of the sample comes from the top ten. Input material: blood. The receptors derive from a woman aged 30 to 39 with cystic fibrosis.

The chain recombines TRBV4-3 with TRBJ1-2; TRBD1 agrees at 9 bases. Trimming took 1 base from V and 5 from J; bases not matched to a gene: 5. Germline V gene sequence: CDR1 LGHNA, CDR2 YSLEER. This CDR3 comprises 15 residues. The CDR3 loop is CASSQATGGKYGYTF. Written as DNA, the CDR3 is TGCGCCAGCAGCCAAGCTACAGGGGGCAAATATGGCTACACCTTC.

This rearrangement joins TRBV7-9 to TRBJ1-4, with unresolved D. The CDR3 sequence is 13 residues long. Germline V CDR1 and CDR2: SEHNR, FQNEAQ (reference sequence). The V end was cut by 9 bases, the J end by 3 bases, with 11 bases between. CDR3 coding DNA: TGTGCCAGTAGAGGTACCCCTAATGAAAAACTGTTTTTT. Translation: CASRGTPNEKLFF.

This chain connects TRBV7-9 to TRBJ1-3; D remains unclear. Germline values: CDR1 SEHNR, CDR2 FQNEAQ (reference sequence). This CDR3 is built from 18 residues. The V and J ends lost 3 bases and 7 bases respectively, with 25 bases between them. The CDR3 DNA reads as TGTGCCAGCAGCTTTCGGCGGGGTGGACGAACGGACGGGAACACCATATATTTT. Amino acid sequence: CASSFRRGGRTDGNTIYF.